What follows are 20 T cell receptor beta chains derived from one specimen sequenced in a study of blood T cell repertoires in COVID-19. Clones were sequenced by immunoSEQ multiplex PCR, and TCRdb holds only the in-frame ones, with some missing. The sample lists 45,000 to 55,000 clones, around 84% occurring once. The sequencing input was peripheral blood. The receptors were sampled from an older man with active COVID-19.

Here the CDR3 DNA reads TGCGCCAGCAGTCTCGACAGCACCTCCAATCAGCCCCAGCATTTT. It translates to CASSLDSTSNQPQHF. The chain carries TRBV5-1 and TRBJ1-5, with D possibly TRBD1 on 5 matching bases. The V end was cut by 5 bases, the J end by 3 bases, with 15 bases between. This CDR3 has 15 amino acids. Germline values: CDR1 SGHRS, CDR2 YFSETQ.

This sequence joins TRBV19 and TRBJ1-1; a possible D gene is TRBD1 (6 bases). Germline CDR1 and CDR2: LNHDA and SQIVND (reference sequence). This CDR3 is built from 15 residues. V dropped 3 bases and J dropped 2 bases, with 13 bases sitting between them. The CDR3 region is CASSMTGASNTEAFF. CDR3 sequence (DNA): TGTGCCAGTAGTATGACAGGAGCCTCCAACACTGAAGCTTTCTTT.

This chain joins TRBV29-1 and TRBJ1-4; no reliable D call. Germline values: CDR1 SQVTM, CDR2 ANQGSEA. V was clipped by 4 bases and J by 5 bases, with 5 bases between them. The CDR3 length is 11 residues. The CDR3 spells CSVGVNEKLFF. DNA for the CDR3: TGCAGCGTTGGAGTAAATGAAAAACTGTTTTTT.

The V call is TRBV11-2, the J call TRBJ2-4; 12 nucleotides line up with TRBD1. This CDR3 has 17 residues. Germline CDR1 and CDR2: SGHAT and FQNNGV. The V segment lost 0 bases and the J segment 10 bases; nucleotides outside the gene matches: 10. CDR3: CASSLDVGTGGHEIQYF. CDR3 DNA: TGTGCCAGCAGCTTAGATGTGGGGACAGGGGGCCACGAAATTCAGTACTTC.

This clone was detected only once. V usage is TRBV4-2 and J usage is TRBJ2-5; 9 bases line up with TRBD2. This CDR3 region has 17 residues. Germline V lookup: CDR1 LGHNA, CDR2 YNFKEQ. V trimming: 4 bases; J trimming: 0 bases; junction bases outside the gene matches: 9. Written as DNA, the CDR3 is TGTGCCAGCAGCCGAGCCTTTAGCGGGGGAAACCAAGAGACCCAGTACTTC. Translating gives CASSRAFSGGNQETQYF.

The sample holds one count of this clone. This chain uses TRBV6-4 with TRBJ2-5; 9 bases line up with TRBD2. In germline, CDR1 is MRHNA, CDR2 SNTAGT. The length of the CDR3 is 15 residues. V shed 8 bases, J shed 2 bases, and the junction held 9 bases outside the gene matches. This CDR3 reads CASSGVAGAQETQYF. The CDR3 DNA is TGTGCCAGCTCCGGTGTAGCGGGGGCTCAAGAGACCCAGTACTTC.

The sample holds one count of this clone. The rearrangement uses TRBV4-1 and TRBJ1-2; D is undetermined. From germline, CDR1 is MGHRA and CDR2 YSYEKL. Trimming took off 5 bases at V and 4 bases at J, with 14 bases between the two ends. This CDR3 is 14 amino acids long. CDR3 DNA sequence: TGCGCCAGCAGCGGAGGGCAGGATCCCTATGGCTACACCTTC. Its translation: CASSGGQDPYGYTF.

The chain couples TRBV6-2 or TRBV6-3 to TRBJ2-3, with D possibly matching TRBD2 (6 bases). Germline-derived CDR1 and CDR2 are MNHEY and SVGEGT. V was pared by 5 bases and J by 5 bases, with 17 bases between. CDR3 length equals 15 residues. CDR3 bases: TGTGCCAGCAGTCACACACGTACGGGGGTAGATACGCAGTATTTT. Its translation: CASSHTRTGVDTQYF.

CDR3 DNA: TGCAGCGGCATGCGAGGTTCCCGGTCAACTGAAGCTTTCTTT. This gives the protein CSGMRGSRSTEAFF. The chain joins TRBV29-1 to TRBJ1-1, with unresolved D. The V end was cut by 7 bases, the J end by 5 bases, with 20 bases between. Germline-derived CDR1 and CDR2 are SQVTM and ANQGSEA. CDR3 length: 14 residues.

The V call is TRBV6-6, the J call TRBJ1-1; 7 bases are a match to TRBD1. V was pared by 2 bases and J by 7 bases, with 4 bases of the junction left unmatched. This CDR3 region has 13 residues. Germline V CDR1 and CDR2: MNHNY, SVGAGI (reference sequence). Here the CDR3 reads CASSYRGTDEAFF. For the CDR3, the DNA is TGTGCCAGCAGTTACCGCGGGACAGATGAAGCTTTCTTT.

The chain uses TRBV19 and TRBJ2-7; 10 bases align to TRBD1. The germline CDR1 and CDR2 sequences are LNHDA and SQIVND (reference sequence). Trimming cost V 4 bases and J 0 bases; bases outside gene matches: 9. This CDR3 is 17 amino acids long. For the CDR3, the DNA is TGTGCCAGTAGTACGACTTTGGGACAGGGGAGCTCCTACGAGCAGTACTTC. Residues: CASSTTLGQGSSYEQYF. Drawing the rest from reference TRBV19 and TRBJ2-7, the complete variable domain is DGGITQSPKYLFRKEGQNVTLSCEQNLNHDAMYWYRQDPGQGLRLIYYSQIVNDFQKGDIAEGYSVSREKKESFPLTVTSAQKNPTAFYLCASSTTLGQGSSYEQYFGPGTRLTVT.

This clone was seen only once. The CDR3 here is CASSLVIDTEAFF. CDR3 in DNA: TGTGCCAGCAGCTTAGTAATCGACACTGAAGCTTTCTTT. The J gene is TRBJ1-1, the V gene TRBV11-2; D is unresolved. Per the germline V gene, CDR1 is SGHAT and CDR2 is FQNNGV. This CDR3 has 13 residues. Trimming took 1 base from V and 3 from J, leaving 6 bases between them.

V usage is TRBV6-6 and J usage is TRBJ2-7, with D maybe TRBD1 (6 bases). Between the trimmed V and J ends, which lost 6 bases and 5 bases, there was a span of 17 bases. The CDR3 is 14 residues long. Germline CDR1 is MNHNY and CDR2 is SVGAGI (reference sequence). CDR3 in DNA: TGTGCCAGCAGGGAAGACAGGCTTGGAGACGAGCAGTACTTC. Amino acids: CASREDRLGDEQYF.

The V gene is TRBV24-1, the J gene TRBJ1-1; no firm D call. Between the trimmed V and J ends, which lost 4 bases and 5 bases, there was a span of 7 bases. The CDR3 covers 12 residues. CDR1 and CDR2 from the germline V gene are KGHDR and SFDVKD. The CDR3 coding sequence is TGTGCCACCAGTGACGCGGGGACTGAAGCTTTCTTT. Translating gives CATSDAGTEAFF.

The V gene is TRBV7-2, the J gene TRBJ2-7; no clear D gene. CDR1 is SGHTA and CDR2 is FQGNSA in the germline V gene. Trimming took 4 bases from V and 2 from J, leaving 6 bases between them. The length of the CDR3 is 12 residues. The CDR3 loop is CASSSFPYEQYF. The CDR3 coding sequence is TGTGCCAGCAGCTCGTTCCCCTACGAGCAGTACTTC. The whole variable domain, filled in from reference TRBV7-2 and TRBJ2-7, reads GAGVSQSPSNKVTEKGKDVELRCDPISGHTALYWYRQSLGQGLEFLIYFQGNSAPDKSGLPSDRFSAERTGGSVSTLTIQRTQQEDSAVYLCASSSFPYEQYFGPGTRLTVT.

This rearrangement joins TRBV7-3 to TRBJ2-7; D is unresolved. Per germline, CDR1 SGHTA and CDR2 FQGTGA. Deletions cut 2 bases from V and 4 bases from J, with 9 bases between. The CDR3 has 13 residues. The CDR3, as DNA: TGTGCCAGCAGCTTAGGCCAGTGGTACGAGCAGTACTTC. It codes for CASSLGQWYEQYF.

This rearrangement joins TRBV2 to TRBJ1-2; no clear D gene. The ends were cut back, 6 bases at V and 3 bases at J, with 8 bases in the middle. The germline V gene encodes CDR1 SNHLY and CDR2 FYNNEI. This CDR3 has 12 amino acids. The CDR3: CASRRVDYGYTF. CDR3 nucleotides: TGTGCCAGCAGGAGGGTCGACTATGGCTACACCTTC.

The CDR3 spells CAWMQGVGDTQYF. The CDR3 region has the DNA TGTGCCTGGATGCAGGGGGTAGGTGATACGCAGTATTTT. V is TRBV30 and J is TRBJ2-3, with 7 bases aligning to TRBD1. J was trimmed by 6 bases and V by 4 bases; bases with no gene match: 7. This CDR3 has 13 residues. Looked up from germline, CDR1 is GTSNPN and CDR2 is SVGIG (reference sequence).

The chain has TRBV11-2 and TRBJ2-7; TRBD2 is a possible D gene (6 bases). Germline V lookup: CDR1 SGHAT, CDR2 FQNNGV. With 5 bases removed from V and 1 base from J, the gap between germline ends came to 9 bases. The CDR3 is 13 amino acids. CDR3 DNA sequence: TGTGCCAGCAGCCTCGGGGGTTCCTACGAGCAGTACTTC. Its protein product is CASSLGGSYEQYF. Full variable domain (remainder filled in from reference TRBV11-2 and TRBJ2-7): EAGVAQSPRYKIIEKRQSVAFWCNPISGHATLYWYQQILGQGPKLLIQFQNNGVVDDSQLPKDRFSAERLKGVDSTLKIQPAKLEDSAVYLCASSLGGSYEQYFGPGTRLTVT.

The gene calls are TRBV5-1 and TRBJ2-6, with TRBD1 matching over 10 bases. Germline loops: CDR1 SGHRS, CDR2 YFSETQ. V lost 3 bases and J lost 2; bases outside the gene matches: 2. CDR3 length: 16 residues. Here the CDR3 reads CASSSGTGAGANVLTF. The CDR3 bases are TGCGCCAGCAGCTCCGGGACAGGGGCTGGGGCCAACGTCCTGACTTTC.